Presented here are 18 T cell receptor beta chains from one specimen sequenced in a study of T cell responses to AZD1222 COVID-19 vaccine. Sequenced by immunoSEQ multiplex PCR; TCRdb stores in-frame clones only, minus some. The sample holds 150,000 or so clones, about 89% seen once. The sample consisted of peripheral blood, taken on day 0 of AZD1222 vaccination. These receptors were taken from an adult in good health.

J is TRBJ1-3 and V is TRBV10-2, with D possibly being TRBD1 (5 bases). This CDR3 is built from 14 residues. Germline CDR1 is WSHSY and CDR2 is SAAADI. Trimming cost V 6 bases and J 3 bases, with 12 bases left between them. CDR3 in amino acids: CASSGAILGNTIYF. The CDR3 region has the DNA TGCGCCAGCAGCGGGGCGATCCTTGGAAACACCATATATTTT.

The V gene is TRBV4-1, the J gene TRBJ1-1; no clear D gene. V was clipped by 2 bases and J by 1 base, with 11 bases between them. Germline-derived CDR1 and CDR2 are MGHRA and YSYEKL. This CDR3 is 15 amino acids long. For the CDR3, the DNA is TGCGCCAGCAGCCAAAAAGGCCCAGAGAACACTGAAGCTTTCTTT. This sequence encodes CASSQKGPENTEAFF.

The rearrangement uses TRBV10-3 and TRBJ1-5; the match to TRBD1 covers 10 bases. The ends lost 5 bases at V and 2 bases at J; junction bases unmatched: 3. The germline V gene has CDR1 ENHRY and CDR2 SYGVKD. There are 15 residues in the CDR3. The chain's CDR3 is CAISRQGAGNQPQHF. CDR3 in DNA: TGTGCCATCAGTCGACAGGGGGCGGGCAATCAGCCCCAGCATTTT.

This chain connects TRBV24-1 to TRBJ2-7; possible D gene TRBD2, 5 bases. Germline V gene data show CDR1 as KGHDR and CDR2 as SFDVKD. This CDR3 is built from 14 residues. With 4 bases removed from V and 7 bases from J, the gap between germline ends came to 16 bases. CDR3 in amino acids: CATSDPDGSGEQYF. DNA for the CDR3: TGTGCCACCAGTGACCCGGACGGATCGGGGGAGCAGTACTTC.

The V gene is TRBV7-9, the J gene TRBJ2-5; D unclear. V lost 1 base, J lost 5 bases, and 8 bases lay in between. The CDR3 extends over 13 amino acids. Germline V lookup: CDR1 SEHNR, CDR2 FQNEAQ (reference sequence). CDR3 region: CASSLVGSETQYF. CDR3 sequence (DNA): TGTGCCAGCAGCTTAGTTGGTTCGGAGACCCAGTACTTC.

This chain links TRBV5-6 with TRBJ1-6; no definite D call. CDR3 length: 14 amino acids. V shed 4 bases and J shed 10 bases, with 15 bases lying between them. Germline V gene sequence: CDR1 SGHDT, CDR2 YYEEEE. The CDR3 DNA reads TGTGCCAGCAGCCCAAGGACTTCCCTCTCACCCCTCCACTTT. Residues: CASSPRTSLSPLHF.

Worth noting for this clone: The junction departs from the called germline gene at one end, perhaps through a read error. The chain carries TRBV12-3 or TRBV12-4 and TRBJ2-7; no definite D call. The length of the CDR3 is 13 residues. The CDR3 DNA reads TGTGCCAGCAGTTTAGAGGAGAAGGAGAAGGTAGGCTTC. This translates into CASSLEEKEKVGF.

This chain uses TRBV18 with TRBJ2-7; the D gene is possibly TRBD1 (5 bases). The V end lost 3 bases, the J end lost 5 bases, and 11 bases lay between the germline ends. Germline V gives CDR1 KGHSH, CDR2 LQKENI. This CDR3 contains 13 residues. CDR3 DNA sequence: TGTGCCAGCTCACCCAGTAGGGGTGACGAGCAGTACTTC. As protein: CASSPSRGDEQYF.

This clone was recorded once. CDR3 loop: CASSDWINEQFF. DNA for the CDR3: TGTGCCAGCAGCGACTGGATTAATGAGCAGTTCTTC. This chain connects TRBV6-2 or TRBV6-3 to TRBJ2-1; unclear D gene. CDR1 is MNHEY, CDR2 SVGEGT, per germline. Trimming pared 6 bases from V and 7 bases from J, leaving 10 bases between. The CDR3 contains 12 residues.

This clone was recorded a few times. Other DNA sequences from this sample encode an identical CDR3 as well. The rearrangement joins TRBV5-5 to TRBJ1-3; D is unresolved. From germline, CDR1 is SGHKS and CDR2 YYEKEE (reference sequence). V was shortened by 4 bases and J by 2 bases, with 7 bases between the two germline ends. The CDR3 covers 13 residues. DNA of the CDR3: TGTGCCAGCAGCCCGGGCACTGGAAACACCATATATTTT. Its translation is CASSPGTGNTIYF. The variable domain in full, with the rest retrieved from reference TRBV5-5 and TRBJ1-3, is DAGVTQSPTHLIKTRGQQVTLRCSPISGHKSVSWYQQVLGQGPQFIFQYYEKEERGRGNFPDRFSARQFPNYSSELNVNALLLGDSALYLCASSPGTGNTIYFGEGSWLTVV.

V is TRBV5-1 and J is TRBJ2-1, with unresolved D. The CDR3 runs to 13 residues. The V end was cut by 0 bases, the J end by 9 bases, with 10 bases between. Germline assignment: CDR1 SGHRS and CDR2 YFSETQ. Here the CDR3 DNA reads TGCGCCAGCAGCTTGGGGCTGGGCTTTGAGCAGTTCTTC. Translation: CASSLGLGFEQFF.

The chain links TRBV7-3 to TRBJ2-1; D is undetermined. Germline CDR1 is SGHTA and CDR2 is FQGTGA. The CDR3 is 12 amino acids. Trimming shortened V by 5 bases and J by 5 bases, and 7 bases separated the two germline ends. The CDR3 coding sequence is TGTGCCAGCAGCCGTAACCACAATGAGCAGTTCTTC. Its translation is CASSRNHNEQFF.

The chain employs TRBV6-6 and TRBJ2-1; no clear D gene. Germline values: CDR1 MNHNY, CDR2 SVGAGI (reference sequence). V was clipped by 0 bases and J by 5 bases, with 2 bases between them. The CDR3 is 12 amino acids. The CDR3 sequence: CASSYSNNEQFF. DNA for the CDR3: TGTGCCAGCAGTTACTCGAACAATGAGCAGTTCTTC.

The table lists this clone with a few counts. This chain links TRBV5-5 with TRBJ1-2; D is ambiguous. Germline V gene sequence: CDR1 SGHKS, CDR2 YYEKEE (reference sequence). Deletions cut 4 bases from V and 3 bases from J, with 13 bases between. This CDR3 has 14 residues. Written as DNA, the CDR3 is TGTGCCAGCAGCGCCGTTTTAAGGGACTATGGCTACACCTTC. Translated: CASSAVLRDYGYTF.

This clone was picked up one time. This sequence joins TRBV6-2 or TRBV6-3 and TRBJ2-2, with unresolved D. V was cut by 2 bases and J by 0 bases, with 10 bases left in between. The CDR3 is 16 amino acids. Per the germline V gene, CDR1 is MNHEY and CDR2 is SVGEGT. The CDR3, as DNA: TGTGCCAGCAGTTACAACTGGAGCGCGAACACCGGGGAGCTGTTTTTT. Its protein is CASSYNWSANTGELFF.

J is TRBJ1-6 and V is TRBV6-2 or TRBV6-3, with D perhaps matching TRBD1 (5 bases). Germline CDR1 reads MNHEY; CDR2 reads SVGEGT. V shed 4 bases and J shed 7 bases, with 17 bases lying between them. This CDR3 has 16 residues. As DNA, the CDR3 is TGTGCCAGCAGTTGGTTACGATGGCAGGGAAATTCACCCCTCCACTTT. Protein product: CASSWLRWQGNSPLHF.

The V and J genes are TRBV5-4 and TRBJ1-6; 7 bases fit TRBD1. V dropped 1 base and J dropped 4; count of bases not matched to a gene: 2. There are 15 residues in the CDR3. Looked up from germline, CDR1 is SGHNT and CDR2 is YYREEE (reference sequence). In DNA form, the CDR3 reads TGTGCCAGCAGCTTGAAGGGGGCGTATAATTCACCCCTCCACTTT. Its translation: CASSLKGAYNSPLHF.

The gene calls are TRBV11-3 and TRBJ1-1; TRBD1 agrees at 7 bases. V was clipped by 8 bases and J by 4 bases; unmatched bases: 7. This CDR3 comprises 13 residues. Germline V gene lookup returns CDR1 SGHNT and CDR2 YENEEA. The CDR3 DNA reads TGTGCCAGCCAACAGGGGTTGGTCACTGAAGCTTTCTTT. As protein: CASQQGLVTEAFF.